Listed below are T cell receptor beta chains from one sample, sequenced in a study of blood T cell repertoires in COVID-19. Sequencing was performed with immunoSEQ multiplex PCR; in TCRdb, only in-frame clones are kept and a portion is missing. The sample shows 350,000 to 450,000 clones, 75% to 90% of them seen only once. Sequencing input: peripheral blood. These receptors originate from a woman aged 55-69 years with COVID-19, enrolled during active disease. Both conserved end residues are part of each CDR3. The order of the fields is D gene, CDR3 length, J gene, clone size, V gene, CDR3 DNA, CDR3 protein. A D gene is named only where the DNA matches it firmly. The size of a clone is reported for some rows only, either as once, few or many, or as a class for expanded clones.

d_gene: TRBD1; len: 18; j_gene: TRBJ1-2; abundance: .; v_gene: TRBV11-2; CDR3nt: TGTGCCAGCAGCTTAGAAGTGGGGACAGGGAACCTCCAGCGGGGCTACACCTTC; CDR3aa: CASSLEVGTGNLQRGYTF
d_gene: .; len: 11; j_gene: TRBJ2-1; abundance: .; v_gene: TRBV6-5; CDR3nt: TGTGCCAGCAGTTTAGAGGATGAGCAGTTCTTC; CDR3aa: CASSLEDEQFF
d_gene: .; len: 14; j_gene: TRBJ2-7; abundance: .; v_gene: TRBV5-1; CDR3nt: TGCGCCAGCAGCCCCGGCAGGCTGGTGGACGAGCAGTACTTC; CDR3aa: CASSPGRLVDEQYF
d_gene: TRBD1; len: 15; j_gene: TRBJ2-2; abundance: .; v_gene: TRBV9; CDR3nt: TGTGCCAGCAGCCTTAGGACAGGGACCACCGGGGAGCTGTTTTTT; CDR3aa: CASSLRTGTTGELFF
d_gene: .; len: 15; j_gene: TRBJ2-7; abundance: .; v_gene: TRBV7-9; CDR3nt: TGTGCCAGCAGCTGGGCCTCAGGGGGGCGCGACGAGCAGTACTTC; CDR3aa: CASSWASGGRDEQYF
d_gene: TRBD1; len: 15; j_gene: TRBJ1-4; abundance: .; v_gene: TRBV3-1/TRBV3-2; CDR3nt: TGTGCCAGCAGCAAAGACGGGACAGCCAATGAAAAACTGTTTTTT; CDR3aa: CASSKDGTANEKLFF
d_gene: .; len: 10; j_gene: TRBJ2-3; abundance: .; v_gene: TRBV29-1; CDR3nt: TGCAGCGCCGGGACAGATACGCAGTATTTT; CDR3aa: CSAGTDTQYF
d_gene: .; len: 16; j_gene: TRBJ2-7; abundance: .; v_gene: TRBV11-2; CDR3nt: TGTGCCAGCAGCTTAGATCGGTACCCGAGCTCCTACGAGCAGTACTTC; CDR3aa: CASSLDRYPSSYEQYF
d_gene: TRBD2; len: 16; j_gene: TRBJ2-1; abundance: .; v_gene: TRBV7-2; CDR3nt: TGTGCCAGCAGCTGGGGACTAGCGGGGGGGCAAAATGAGCAGTTCTTC; CDR3aa: CASSWGLAGGQNEQFF
d_gene: .; len: 13; j_gene: TRBJ1-4; abundance: .; v_gene: TRBV7-3; CDR3nt: TGTGCCAGCAGCTTTGGGCCGAATGAAAAACTGTTTTTT; CDR3aa: CASSFGPNEKLFF
d_gene: .; len: 13; j_gene: TRBJ1-1; abundance: .; v_gene: TRBV5-5; CDR3nt: TGTGCCAGCAGCTTGCTTGGGACACTTGAAGCTTTCTTT; CDR3aa: CASSLLGTLEAFF
d_gene: .; len: 14; j_gene: TRBJ2-2; abundance: .; v_gene: TRBV18; CDR3nt: TGTGCCAGCTCACCCAAACGGGGGACCGGGGAGCTGTTTTTT; CDR3aa: CASSPKRGTGELFF
d_gene: .; len: 14; j_gene: TRBJ2-2; abundance: .; v_gene: TRBV2; CDR3nt: TGTGCCAGCAGTCCCTCGGGGGAATCCGGGGAGCTGTTTTTT; CDR3aa: CASSPSGESGELFF
d_gene: .; len: 17; j_gene: TRBJ1-3; abundance: .; v_gene: TRBV4-1; CDR3nt: TGCGCCAGCAGCCAAGATTATGGCAGTACCGTTGGAAACACCATATATTTT; CDR3aa: CASSQDYGSTVGNTIYF
d_gene: TRBD1; len: 15; j_gene: TRBJ1-6; abundance: .; v_gene: TRBV2; CDR3nt: TGTGCCAGCAGTGAAAGGACAGGCCCTTATTCACCCCTCCACTTT; CDR3aa: CASSERTGPYSPLHF
d_gene: .; len: 13; j_gene: TRBJ2-1; abundance: .; v_gene: TRBV27; CDR3nt: TGTGCCAGCAGTCTCTCGAGGAACAATGAGCAGTTCTTC; CDR3aa: CASSLSRNNEQFF
d_gene: TRBD2; len: 17; j_gene: TRBJ2-3; abundance: .; v_gene: TRBV4-2; CDR3nt: TGTGCCAGCAGCCAAAGTAGCCAGACTAGCGGTGCAGATACGCAGTATTTT; CDR3aa: CASSQSSQTSGADTQYF
d_gene: .; len: 15; j_gene: TRBJ1-2; abundance: once; v_gene: TRBV13; CDR3nt: TGTGCCAGCAGCCAGTTATCGGGGGTCTCTTATGGCTACACCTTC; CDR3aa: CASSQLSGVSYGYTF
d_gene: TRBD1; len: 17; j_gene: TRBJ1-2; abundance: once; v_gene: TRBV19; CDR3nt: TGTGCCAGTCATATCCGGGAGGGACAGGGGTCGAGCTATGGCTACACCTTC; CDR3aa: CASHIREGQGSSYGYTF
d_gene: .; len: 13; j_gene: TRBJ1-2; abundance: .; v_gene: TRBV10-3; CDR3nt: TGTGCCATCAGTGAGGGGCAGGGGAGTGGCTACACCTTC; CDR3aa: CAISEGQGSGYTF
d_gene: TRBD1; len: 13; j_gene: TRBJ1-3; abundance: .; v_gene: TRBV28; CDR3nt: TGTGCCAGTTTGGACAGGGGAGGAGCCACCATATATTTT; CDR3aa: CASLDRGGATIYF
d_gene: TRBD1; len: 18; j_gene: TRBJ1-2; abundance: .; v_gene: TRBV29-1; CDR3nt: TGCAGCGTTGAAGACCCTAGGGGACAGGAGATCTATGGCTATGGCTACACCTTC; CDR3aa: CSVEDPRGQEIYGYGYTF
d_gene: .; len: 15; j_gene: TRBJ1-1; abundance: few; v_gene: TRBV5-1; CDR3nt: TGCGCCAGCAGCTTGGGAGAGGCGGGGCCCACTGAAGCTTTCTTT; CDR3aa: CASSLGEAGPTEAFF
d_gene: TRBD2; len: 14; j_gene: TRBJ2-1; abundance: .; v_gene: TRBV7-2; CDR3nt: TGTGCCAGCACACTAGCGGGGCGTTACAATGAGCAGTTCTTC; CDR3aa: CASTLAGRYNEQFF
d_gene: TRBD1; len: 17; j_gene: TRBJ1-5; abundance: once; v_gene: TRBV7-2; CDR3nt: TGTGCCAGCAGCTTAGAGTCGGGGACAGAGATGTTTCAGCCCCAGCATTTT; CDR3aa: CASSLESGTEMFQPQHF
d_gene: TRBD1; len: 13; j_gene: TRBJ1-1; abundance: .; v_gene: TRBV6-2/TRBV6-3; CDR3nt: TGTGCCAGCAGTGACAGGGTGAACACTGAAGCTTTCTTT; CDR3aa: CASSDRVNTEAFF
d_gene: TRBD1; len: 15; j_gene: TRBJ2-2; abundance: once; v_gene: TRBV27; CDR3nt: TGTGCCAGCACCTCCGGGACAGGCCACACCGGGGAGCTGTTTTTT; CDR3aa: CASTSGTGHTGELFF
d_gene: TRBD2; len: 17; j_gene: TRBJ2-5; abundance: .; v_gene: TRBV6-2/TRBV6-3; CDR3nt: TGTGCCAGCAGTTACCGTAAGTCCCCCGGGGGGACGGAGACCCAGTACTTC; CDR3aa: CASSYRKSPGGTETQYF
d_gene: TRBD1; len: 15; j_gene: TRBJ1-2; abundance: .; v_gene: TRBV19; CDR3nt: TGTGCCAGTAGCCCGAGGGGACAGGGTCGTCGAGGCTACACCTTC; CDR3aa: CASSPRGQGRRGYTF
d_gene: TRBD1; len: 16; j_gene: TRBJ1-3; abundance: few; v_gene: TRBV29-1; CDR3nt: TGCAGCGTTGAAGATCAGAGACAGGGGAGTGGAAACACCATATATTTT; CDR3aa: CSVEDQRQGSGNTIYF
d_gene: TRBD1; len: 17; j_gene: TRBJ1-4; abundance: .; v_gene: TRBV7-9; CDR3nt: TGTGCCAGCAGCCTGAGACTCGGACAGGGGGTTAATGAAAAACTGTTTTTT; CDR3aa: CASSLRLGQGVNEKLFF
d_gene: .; len: 12; j_gene: TRBJ2-2; abundance: .; v_gene: TRBV6-5; CDR3nt: TGTGCCAGCAGTTACCGCGATGAAGAGCTGTTTTTT; CDR3aa: CASSYRDEELFF
d_gene: TRBD1; len: 19; j_gene: TRBJ1-1; abundance: once; v_gene: TRBV4-1; CDR3nt: TGCGCCAGCAGCCATATAAGAGGACAGGGGAAAGGGGGGAACACTGAAGCTTTCTTT; CDR3aa: CASSHIRGQGKGGNTEAFF
d_gene: .; len: 14; j_gene: TRBJ2-7; abundance: once; v_gene: TRBV6-5; CDR3nt: TGTGCCAGCAGTTACTTGCCCGGGTCCTACGAGCAGTACTTC; CDR3aa: CASSYLPGSYEQYF
d_gene: .; len: 17; j_gene: TRBJ2-2; abundance: .; v_gene: TRBV5-1; CDR3nt: TGCGCCAGCAGCCTCCAACCCACAGGGTGGAACACCGGGGAGCTGTTTTTT; CDR3aa: CASSLQPTGWNTGELFF
d_gene: .; len: 14; j_gene: TRBJ2-7; abundance: once; v_gene: TRBV7-3; CDR3nt: TGTGCCAGCAGCCTCGGGGGGCCCACCTACGAGCAGTACTTC; CDR3aa: CASSLGGPTYEQYF
d_gene: .; len: 14; j_gene: TRBJ1-3; abundance: .; v_gene: TRBV7-9; CDR3nt: TGTGCCAGCAGCTTCACACAATCTGGAAACACCATATATTTT; CDR3aa: CASSFTQSGNTIYF
d_gene: TRBD2; len: 16; j_gene: TRBJ2-1; abundance: .; v_gene: TRBV10-1; CDR3nt: TGCGCCAGCAGTGAGTCGGGACAGCGGGGGGGCCGTGAGCAGTTCTTC; CDR3aa: CASSESGQRGGREQFF
d_gene: .; len: 15; j_gene: TRBJ2-5; abundance: .; v_gene: TRBV6-2/TRBV6-3; CDR3nt: TGTGCCAGCAGCTATATAGGGGACTTAAAAGAGACCCAGTACTTC; CDR3aa: CASSYIGDLKETQYF
d_gene: .; len: 14; j_gene: TRBJ1-1; abundance: .; v_gene: TRBV15; CDR3nt: TGTGCCACCGCGTCCCCAGGGGCTTATACTGAAGCTTTCTTT; CDR3aa: CATASPGAYTEAFF
d_gene: TRBD1; len: 16; j_gene: TRBJ2-5; abundance: .; v_gene: TRBV3-1/TRBV3-2; CDR3nt: TGTGCCAGCAGCCTGGGGACAGGGAAAATTTGGGAGACCCAGTACTTC; CDR3aa: CASSLGTGKIWETQYF
d_gene: .; len: 12; j_gene: TRBJ2-3; abundance: .; v_gene: TRBV24-1; CDR3nt: TGTGCCACAGGGGACTTCACAGATACGCAGTATTTT; CDR3aa: CATGDFTDTQYF
d_gene: .; len: 13; j_gene: TRBJ2-7; abundance: .; v_gene: TRBV2; CDR3nt: TGTGCCAGCAGCCCCCCGTGGGCCCACGAGCAGTACTTC; CDR3aa: CASSPPWAHEQYF
d_gene: TRBD2; len: 16; j_gene: TRBJ2-3; abundance: .; v_gene: TRBV10-1; CDR3nt: TGCGCCAGCAGTCAGTGGCGGGGGGGCAACGAAGATACGCAGTATTTT; CDR3aa: CASSQWRGGNEDTQYF
d_gene: TRBD2; len: 16; j_gene: TRBJ2-5; abundance: .; v_gene: TRBV5-4; CDR3nt: TGTGCCAGCAGCTTGGGACTAGCGGGCTTCCAAGAGACCCAGTACTTC; CDR3aa: CASSLGLAGFQETQYF
d_gene: TRBD2; len: 18; j_gene: TRBJ2-5; abundance: .; v_gene: TRBV7-2; CDR3nt: TGTGCCAGCAGCTTAGTGCCTAGCGGGGGGGAAAACCAAGAGACCCAGTACTTC; CDR3aa: CASSLVPSGGENQETQYF
d_gene: .; len: 13; j_gene: TRBJ2-7; abundance: once; v_gene: TRBV2; CDR3nt: TGTGCCAGCAGTGGACAGTTGGGCTACGAGCAGTACTTC; CDR3aa: CASSGQLGYEQYF
d_gene: .; len: 14; j_gene: TRBJ1-6; abundance: few; v_gene: TRBV4-3; CDR3nt: TGCGCCAGCAGCCAAGATCACATGTATTCACCCCTCCACTTT; CDR3aa: CASSQDHMYSPLHF